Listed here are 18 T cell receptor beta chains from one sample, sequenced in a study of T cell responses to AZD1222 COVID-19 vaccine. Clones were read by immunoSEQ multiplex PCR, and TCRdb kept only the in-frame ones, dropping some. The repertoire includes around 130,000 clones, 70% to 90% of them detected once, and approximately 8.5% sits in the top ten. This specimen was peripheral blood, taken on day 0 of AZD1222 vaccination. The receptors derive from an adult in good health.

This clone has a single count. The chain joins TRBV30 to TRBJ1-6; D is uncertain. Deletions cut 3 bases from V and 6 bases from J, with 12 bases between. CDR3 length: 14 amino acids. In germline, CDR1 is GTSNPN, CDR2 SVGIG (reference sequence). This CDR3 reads CAWRSIVGNSPLHF. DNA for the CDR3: TGTGCCTGGAGAAGCATTGTGGGTAATTCACCCCTCCACTTT.

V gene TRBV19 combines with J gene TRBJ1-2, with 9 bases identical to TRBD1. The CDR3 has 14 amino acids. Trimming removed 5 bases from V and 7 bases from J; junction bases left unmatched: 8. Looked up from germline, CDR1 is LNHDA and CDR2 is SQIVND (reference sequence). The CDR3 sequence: CASSLRDRVGGYTF. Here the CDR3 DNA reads TGTGCCAGTAGTCTCCGGGACAGGGTCGGTGGCTACACCTTC. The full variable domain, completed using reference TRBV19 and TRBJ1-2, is DGGITQSPKYLFRKEGQNVTLSCEQNLNHDAMYWYRQDPGQGLRLIYYSQIVNDFQKGDIAEGYSVSREKKESFPLTVTSAQKNPTAFYLCASSLRDRVGGYTFGSGTRLTVV.

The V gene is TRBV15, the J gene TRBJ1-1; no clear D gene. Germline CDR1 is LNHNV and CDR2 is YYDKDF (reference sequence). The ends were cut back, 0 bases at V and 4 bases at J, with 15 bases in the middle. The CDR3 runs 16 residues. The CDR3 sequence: CATSRDPLRGITEAFF. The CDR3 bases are TGTGCCACCAGCAGAGATCCATTACGAGGTATCACTGAAGCTTTCTTT.

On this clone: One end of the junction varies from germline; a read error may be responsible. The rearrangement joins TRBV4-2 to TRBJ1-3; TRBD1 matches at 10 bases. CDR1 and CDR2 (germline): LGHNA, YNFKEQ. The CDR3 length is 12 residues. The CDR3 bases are TGTGCCAGCAGCCGCGAAGGGACAGGGGCTTCTTTT. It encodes CASSREGTGASF.

The chain's CDR3 is CASSRQNTEAFF. In DNA, the CDR3 is TGTGCCAGCTCTCGTCAGAACACTGAAGCTTTCTTT. The chain is built from TRBV18 and TRBJ1-1; D is undetermined. V was clipped by 6 bases and J by 1 base, with 6 bases between them. The V gene's germline CDR1 is KGHSH and CDR2 LQKENI. CDR3 length equals 12 residues.

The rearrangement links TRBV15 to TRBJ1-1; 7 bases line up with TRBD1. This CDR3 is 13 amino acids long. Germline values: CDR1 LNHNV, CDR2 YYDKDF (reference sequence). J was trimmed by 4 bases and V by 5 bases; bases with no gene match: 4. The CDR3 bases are TGTGCCACCAGCTTATACAGGGGCACTGAAGCTTTCTTT. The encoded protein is CATSLYRGTEAFF.

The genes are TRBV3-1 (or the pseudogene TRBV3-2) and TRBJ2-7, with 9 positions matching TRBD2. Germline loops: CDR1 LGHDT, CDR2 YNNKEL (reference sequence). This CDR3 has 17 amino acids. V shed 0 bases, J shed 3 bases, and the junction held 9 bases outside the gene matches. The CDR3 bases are TGTGCCAGCAGCCAAGACTGCTCTAGCGGGAACGTCTACGAGCAGTACTTC. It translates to CASSQDCSSGNVYEQYF.

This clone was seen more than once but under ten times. CDR3 bases: TGTGCCAGCGGAAGATCGGGACAGGGATACTCGACCTTC. This translates into CASGRSGQGYSTF. The chain carries TRBV12-3 or TRBV12-4 and TRBJ1-2; 9 bases are a match to TRBD1. This CDR3 region has 13 residues. Trimming cost V 8 bases and J 14 bases; bases outside gene matches: 15.

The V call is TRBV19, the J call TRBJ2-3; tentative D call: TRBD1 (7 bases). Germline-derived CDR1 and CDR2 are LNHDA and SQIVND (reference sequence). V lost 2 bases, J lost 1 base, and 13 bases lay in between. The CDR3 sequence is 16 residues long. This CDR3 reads CASSISPGGRTDTQYF. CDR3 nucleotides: TGTGCCAGTAGTATATCTCCAGGGGGGCGCACAGATACGCAGTATTTT.

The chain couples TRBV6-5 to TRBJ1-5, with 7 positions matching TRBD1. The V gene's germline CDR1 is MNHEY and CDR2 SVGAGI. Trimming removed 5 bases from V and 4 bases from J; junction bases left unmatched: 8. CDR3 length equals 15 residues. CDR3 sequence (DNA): TGTGCCAGCAGTAACACAGGGGATGGTAATCAGCCCCAGCATTTT. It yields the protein CASSNTGDGNQPQHF.

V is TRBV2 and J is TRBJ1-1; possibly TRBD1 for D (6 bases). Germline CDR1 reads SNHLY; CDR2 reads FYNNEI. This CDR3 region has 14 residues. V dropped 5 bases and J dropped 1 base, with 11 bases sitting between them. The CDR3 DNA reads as TGTGCCAGCAGTATTCGGACAGCGAACACTGAAGCTTTCTTT. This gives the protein CASSIRTANTEAFF.

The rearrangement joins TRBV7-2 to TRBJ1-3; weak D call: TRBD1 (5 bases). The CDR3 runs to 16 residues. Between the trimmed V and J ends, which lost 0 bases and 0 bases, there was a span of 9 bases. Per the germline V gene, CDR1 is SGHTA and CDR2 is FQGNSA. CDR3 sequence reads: CASSLAGTSSGNTIYF. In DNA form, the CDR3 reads TGTGCCAGCAGCTTAGCTGGGACCAGCTCTGGAAACACCATATATTTT.

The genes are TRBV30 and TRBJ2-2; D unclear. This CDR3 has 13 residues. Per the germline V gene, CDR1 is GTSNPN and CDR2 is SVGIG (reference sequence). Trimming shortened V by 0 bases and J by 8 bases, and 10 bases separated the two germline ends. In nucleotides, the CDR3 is TGTGCCTGGAGTGTAAATTTACCGGGGGAGCTGTTTTTT. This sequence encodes CAWSVNLPGELFF. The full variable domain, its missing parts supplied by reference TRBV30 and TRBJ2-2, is SQTIHQWPATLVQPVGSPLSLECTVEGTSNPNLYWYRQAAGRGLQLLFYSVGIGQISSEVPQNLSASRPQDRQFILSSKKLLLSDSGFYLCAWSVNLPGELFFGEGSRLTVL.

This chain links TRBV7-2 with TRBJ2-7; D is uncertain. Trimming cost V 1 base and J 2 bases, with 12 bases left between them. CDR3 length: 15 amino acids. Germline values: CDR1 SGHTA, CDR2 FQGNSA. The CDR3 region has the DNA TGTGCCAGCAGCTTAGGGATATCGGCTACCTACGAGCAGTACTTC. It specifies CASSLGISATYEQYF.

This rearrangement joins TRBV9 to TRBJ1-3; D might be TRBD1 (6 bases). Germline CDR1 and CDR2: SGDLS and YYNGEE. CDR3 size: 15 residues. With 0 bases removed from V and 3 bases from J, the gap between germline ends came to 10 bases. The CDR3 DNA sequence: TGTGCCAGCAGCGTAGACAGGGTGGATGGAAACACCATATATTTT. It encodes CASSVDRVDGNTIYF. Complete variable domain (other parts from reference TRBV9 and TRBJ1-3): DSGVTQTPKHLITATGQRVTLRCSPRSGDLSVYWYQQSLDQGLQFLIQYYNGEERAKGNILERFSAQQFPDLHSELNLSSLELGDSALYFCASSVDRVDGNTIYFGEGSWLTVV.

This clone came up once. CDR3 sequence (DNA): TGTGCCAGCAGCGACACGACAGGGGCTAATGAAAAACTGTTTTTT. The encoded protein is CASSDTTGANEKLFF. The chain combines TRBV3-1 (or the pseudogene TRBV3-2) with TRBJ1-4; 8 nucleotides match TRBD1. CDR3 length equals 15 residues. Germline V gene lookup returns CDR1 LGHDT and CDR2 YNNKEL (reference sequence). Trimming at V came to 5 bases and at J to 3 bases, leaving 5 bases not matched to a gene.

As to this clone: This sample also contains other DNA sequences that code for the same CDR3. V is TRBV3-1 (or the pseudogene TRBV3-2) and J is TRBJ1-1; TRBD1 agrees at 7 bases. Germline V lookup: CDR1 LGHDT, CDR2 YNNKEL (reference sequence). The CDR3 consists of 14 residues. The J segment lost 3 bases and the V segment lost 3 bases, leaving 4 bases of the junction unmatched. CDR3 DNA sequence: TGTGCCAGCAGCCAGAGAACAGGGGACACTGAAGCTTTCTTT. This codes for CASSQRTGDTEAFF.

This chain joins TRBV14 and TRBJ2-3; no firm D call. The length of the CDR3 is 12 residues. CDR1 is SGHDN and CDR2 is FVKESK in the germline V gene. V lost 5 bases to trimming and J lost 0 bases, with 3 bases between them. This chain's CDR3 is CASSYSTDTQYF. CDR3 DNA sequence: TGTGCCAGCAGCTACAGCACAGATACGCAGTATTTT.